Listed here are 21 T cell receptor beta chains from one sample, sequenced in a study of identical twins. TCRdb processed the 5' RACE reads anew with MiXCR; each CDR3 protein has one entry. Among a few hundred thousand distinct CDR3 sequences listed, about 12% were seen once. The same sample was also used in a study of yellow fever vaccine responses in identical twins.

Input material: CD8+ T cells sorted from blood. The receptor set was obtained from a woman aged 18 to 35 in good health.

About this clonotype: A much larger clone lies a single base off, so this may be a read error. The chain joins TRBV4-1 to TRBJ2-2; 8 bases map to TRBD1. V lost 0 bases to trimming and J lost 1 base; unmatched junction nucleotides: 1. This CDR3 has 16 residues. Germline V gene lookup returns CDR1 MGHRA and CDR2 YSYEKL. For the CDR3, the DNA is TGCGCCAGCAGCCAAGAGGGGACAGGGAACACCGGGGAGCTGTTTTTT. The encoded protein is CASSQEGTGNTGELFF.

This clonotype has a handful of counts. The J gene is TRBJ2-7, the V gene TRBV28, with D possibly matching TRBD1 (5 bases). The CDR3 length is 14 residues. The germline V gene has CDR1 MDHEN and CDR2 SYDVKM. The V gene lost 2 bases and the J gene lost 1 base, with 9 bases spanning the gap. The CDR3 sequence: CASSLPQGSYEQYF. The CDR3 DNA is TGTGCCAGCAGTTTACCCCAGGGATCCTACGAGCAGTACTTC. Using reference TRBV28 and TRBJ2-7 for the parts outside the CDR3, the full variable domain is DVKVTQSSRYLVKRTGEKVFLECVQDMDHENMFWYRQDPGLGLRLIYFSYDVKMKEKGDIPEGYSVSREKKERFSLILESASTNQTSMYLCASSLPQGSYEQYFGPGTRLTVT.

The chain employs TRBV7-8 and TRBJ2-7; a weak D match, TRBD2 (5 bases). CDR1 is SGHVS, CDR2 FQNEAQ, per germline. Trimming took 0 bases from V and 3 from J, leaving 9 bases between them. There are 14 residues in the CDR3. DNA for the CDR3: TGTGCCAGCAGCTTAGCCCTTGAGGGCTACGAGCAGTACGTC. As protein: CASSLALEGYEQYV.

This clonotype was observed at least ten times. The gene calls are TRBV3-1 and TRBJ2-1; possibly TRBD2 for D (5 bases). V shed 4 bases and J shed 1 base, with 8 bases lying between them. The CDR3 extends over 14 amino acids. Germline V lookup: CDR1 LGHDT, CDR2 YNNKEL (reference sequence). CDR3 residues: CASSPGISYNEQFF. The DNA of the CDR3 is TGTGCCAGCAGCCCCGGGATATCCTACAATGAGCAGTTCTTC.

This chain connects TRBV24-1 to TRBJ2-1; TRBD2 agrees at 12 bases. The CDR3 extends over 16 amino acids. V was pared by 4 bases and J by 10 bases, with 10 bases of the junction left unmatched. Germline CDR1 KGHDR, CDR2 SFDVKD. CDR3 protein: CATSDGLAGWWAEQFF. CDR3 DNA sequence: TGTGCCACCAGTGACGGACTAGCGGGGTGGTGGGCGGAGCAGTTCTTC.

The chain recombines TRBV5-6 with TRBJ2-3; 7 positions agree with TRBD2. Germline lookup yields CDR1 SGHDT and CDR2 YYEEEE. The ends lost 0 bases at V and 5 bases at J; junction bases unmatched: 9. The CDR3 sequence is 16 residues long. The CDR3 sequence: CASSLAGEGRVDTQYF. The CDR3 DNA sequence: TGTGCCAGCAGCTTGGCCGGGGAGGGGCGGGTAGATACGCAGTATTTT.

This clonotype was counted a few times. This rearrangement joins TRBV7-8 to TRBJ2-1, with 12 bases identical to TRBD2. This CDR3 contains 15 residues. Per the germline V gene, CDR1 is SGHVS and CDR2 is FQNEAQ. V lost 4 bases to trimming and J lost 8 bases; unmatched junction nucleotides: 6. CDR3 amino acids: CASSSGLAGRYEQFF. DNA of the CDR3: TGTGCCAGCAGCTCGGGACTAGCGGGTAGATATGAGCAGTTCTTC.

V is TRBV28 and J is TRBJ2-3, with 11 bases lining up with TRBD2. The germline CDR1 and CDR2 sequences are MDHEN and SYDVKM. The V segment lost 2 bases and the J segment 0 bases; nucleotides outside the gene matches: 7. The CDR3 is made up of 18 amino acids. The CDR3 DNA reads TGTGCCAGCAGTTTAACGCCTAGCGGGGGGCTTAGCACAGATACGCAGTATTTT. Translating gives CASSLTPSGGLSTDTQYF.

This chain connects TRBV4-1 to TRBJ2-1; possibly TRBD2 for D (6 bases). This CDR3 is 12 amino acids long. Trimming took off 3 bases at V and 7 bases at J, with 7 bases between the two ends. Germline loops: CDR1 MGHRA, CDR2 YSYEKL. CDR3 coding DNA: TGCGCCAGCAGCCAGCTAGCGAATGAGCAGTTCTTC. Protein: CASSQLANEQFF.

This chain uses TRBV6-1 with TRBJ2-1; 7 bases agree with TRBD1. In germline, CDR1 is MNHNS, CDR2 SASEGT. V lost 6 bases and J lost 7; bases outside the gene matches: 12. This CDR3 is built from 15 residues. The CDR3 DNA is TGTGCCAGCAGCGACCTGGGGACAGTTTTGAATGAGCAGTTCTTC. It encodes CASSDLGTVLNEQFF.

The chain carries TRBV28 and TRBJ2-5; either TRBD1 or TRBD2 may supply D (5 bases each). Germline V gives CDR1 MDHEN, CDR2 SYDVKM. V lost 3 bases, J lost 3 bases, and 17 bases lay in between. The CDR3 extends over 16 amino acids. Written as DNA, the CDR3 is TGTGCCAGCAGTTTCGTTGACCCGGGGCCGGAAGAGACCCAGTACTTC. Translated: CASSFVDPGPEETQYF.

The J gene is TRBJ1-1, the V gene TRBV3-1, with D maybe TRBD1 (6 bases). Germline CDR1 reads LGHDT; CDR2 reads YNNKEL (reference sequence). The CDR3 extends over 14 amino acids. Deletions cut 2 bases from V and 9 bases from J, with 16 bases between. CDR3 nucleotide sequence: TGTGCCAGCAGCCAATCTGGGCTTAGGGGGAAAGCTTTCTTT. Its translation is CASSQSGLRGKAFF.

The chain recombines TRBV9 with TRBJ1-2, with 9 bases matching TRBD1. The CDR3 covers 13 residues. Germline CDR1 is SGDLS and CDR2 is YYNGEE. After removal of 4 bases from V and 4 bases from J, the junction contained 2 bases not matched to a gene. As DNA, the CDR3 is TGTGCCAGCAGCACGGACAGGGGCTATGGCTACACCTTC. Translating it yields CASSTDRGYGYTF. The full variable domain, completed using reference TRBV9 and TRBJ1-2, is DSGVTQTPKHLITATGQRVTLRCSPRSGDLSVYWYQQSLDQGLQFLIQYYNGEERAKGNILERFSAQQFPDLHSELNLSSLELGDSALYFCASSTDRGYGYTFGSGTRLTVV.

The chain uses TRBV4-1 and TRBJ2-7, with 9 nucleotides matching TRBD2. CDR1 and CDR2 (germline): MGHRA, YSYEKL. V lost 0 bases, J lost 2 bases, and 5 bases stayed unmatched. The CDR3 contains 16 residues. In DNA, the CDR3 is TGCGCCAGCAGCCAAGAAGAGGTAGCGGGGGCCTACGAGCAGTACTTC. It encodes CASSQEEVAGAYEQYF.

This clonotype appeared a few times. The chain employs TRBV11-2 and TRBJ2-1; the D gene is possibly TRBD2 (6 bases). V lost 5 bases and J lost 0, with 11 bases in between. The CDR3 is 15 amino acids. The V gene's germline CDR1 is SGHAT and CDR2 FQNNGV. CDR3 loop: CASSITSRSYNEQFF. DNA of the CDR3: TGTGCCAGCAGCATCACTAGCCGCTCCTACAATGAGCAGTTCTTC.

The rearrangement joins TRBV29-1 to TRBJ1-2, with a tentative D call TRBD1 (5 bases). The CDR3 covers 14 residues. CDR1 is SQVTM, CDR2 ANQGSEA, per germline. V was pared by 6 bases and J by 3 bases, with 17 bases between. DNA for the CDR3: TGCAGCGTCCCTGGGGGGAGTGGAGACTATGGCTACACCTTC. This sequence encodes CSVPGGSGDYGYTF.

This clonotype was seen repeatedly, ten times or more. The chain recombines TRBV7-8 with TRBJ2-5, with TRBD2 matching over 9 bases. Germline CDR1 and CDR2: SGHVS and FQNEAQ. Trimming cost V 3 bases and J 8 bases; bases outside gene matches: 13. CDR3 length equals 16 residues. In nucleotides, the CDR3 is TGTGCCAGCAGCTTGGGGGGACTAGCACCCTATTCCACCCAGTACTTC. Translating it yields CASSLGGLAPYSTQYF. Filled out from reference TRBV7-8 and TRBJ2-5, the complete variable domain reads GAGVSQSPRYKVAKRGQDVALRCDPISGHVSLFWYQQALGQGPEFLTYFQNEAQLDKSGLPSDRFFAERPEGSVSTLKIQRTQQEDSAVYLCASSLGGLAPYSTQYFGPGTRLLVL.

This clonotype was seen many times. CDR3 coding DNA: TGTGCCAGCAGCCAAGAGGGGGACTACCCAGGGGCCCAGTACTTC. This gives the protein CASSQEGDYPGAQYF. The chain is built from TRBV4-2 and TRBJ2-5, with TRBD2 as a possible D gene (7 bases). The CDR3 sequence is 15 residues long. With 0 bases removed from V and 9 bases from J, the gap between germline ends came to 17 bases. Germline assignment: CDR1 LGHNA and CDR2 YNFKEQ.

This clonotype occurred a few times. The chain has TRBV4-1 and TRBJ2-1; 13 bases are shared with TRBD2. The germline gives CDR1 MGHRA, CDR2 YSYEKL. The CDR3 has 15 amino acids. Trimming removed 0 bases from V and 15 bases from J; junction bases left unmatched: 8. The CDR3 bases are TGCGCCAGCAGCCAAGATGGACTAGCGGGGGCCCCGGGGTTCTTC. Its protein is CASSQDGLAGAPGFF.

The table lists this clonotype with a few counts. The chain combines TRBV4-1 with TRBJ2-1; TRBD2 agrees at 7 bases. Germline values: CDR1 MGHRA, CDR2 YSYEKL. CDR3 length equals 15 residues. V trimming: 3 bases; J trimming: 8 bases; junction bases outside the gene matches: 10. The CDR3: CASSHLREGGDEQFF. CDR3 DNA: TGCGCCAGCAGCCACCTGAGGGAGGGAGGCGATGAGCAGTTCTTC.

V and J are TRBV11-2 and TRBJ2-1; possible D gene TRBD2, 5 bases. The V gene lost 3 bases and the J gene lost 8 bases, with 20 bases spanning the gap. The length of the CDR3 is 16 residues. Germline assignment: CDR1 SGHAT and CDR2 FQNNGV. CDR3 coding DNA: TGTGCCAGCAGCTTTCTAGCTAGCAGCCCTTTGGATGAGCAGTTCTTC. Amino acid sequence: CASSFLASSPLDEQFF. Drawing the rest from reference TRBV11-2 and TRBJ2-1, the complete variable domain is EAGVAQSPRYKIIEKRQSVAFWCNPISGHATLYWYQQILGQGPKLLIQFQNNGVVDDSQLPKDRFSAERLKGVDSTLKIQPAKLEDSAVYLCASSFLASSPLDEQFFGPGTRLTVL.